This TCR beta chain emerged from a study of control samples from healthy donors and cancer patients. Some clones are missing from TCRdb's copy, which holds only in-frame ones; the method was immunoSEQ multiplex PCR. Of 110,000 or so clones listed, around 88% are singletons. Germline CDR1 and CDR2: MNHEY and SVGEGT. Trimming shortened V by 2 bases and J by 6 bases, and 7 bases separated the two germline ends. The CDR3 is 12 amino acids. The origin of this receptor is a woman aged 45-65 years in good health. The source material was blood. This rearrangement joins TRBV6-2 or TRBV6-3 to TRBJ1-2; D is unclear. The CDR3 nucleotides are TGTGCCAGCAGTTACCCACGTGATGGCTACACCTTC. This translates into CASSYPRDGYTF.